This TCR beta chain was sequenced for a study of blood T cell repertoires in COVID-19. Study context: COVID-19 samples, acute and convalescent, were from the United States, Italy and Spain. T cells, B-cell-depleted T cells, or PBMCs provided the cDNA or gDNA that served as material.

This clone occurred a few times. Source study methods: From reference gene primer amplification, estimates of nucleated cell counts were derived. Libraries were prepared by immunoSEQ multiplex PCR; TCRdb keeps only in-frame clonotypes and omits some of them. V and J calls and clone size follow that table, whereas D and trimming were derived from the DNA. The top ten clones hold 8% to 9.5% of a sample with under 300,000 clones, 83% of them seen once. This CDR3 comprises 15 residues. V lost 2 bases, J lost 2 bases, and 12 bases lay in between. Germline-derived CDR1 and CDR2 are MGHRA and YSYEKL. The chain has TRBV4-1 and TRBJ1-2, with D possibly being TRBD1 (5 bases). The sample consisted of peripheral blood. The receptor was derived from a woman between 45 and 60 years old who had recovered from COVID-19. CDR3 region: CASSQTGGPNYGYTF. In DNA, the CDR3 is TGCGCCAGCAGCCAAACCGGGGGTCCCAACTATGGCTACACCTTC.